This is a list of T cell receptor beta chains from one sample in a study of regulatory T cells in long-lasting Graves disease. From the multiplex PCR reads, TCRdb called clonotypes with MiXCR, one entry per CDR3 protein. The sample lists hundreds of thousands of distinct CDR3 sequences; 15% to 20% were seen once. This specimen consisted of peripheral blood mononuclear cells (PBMCs), obtained when the disease was refractory, from a patient treated with antithyroid drugs. The source of these receptors is a female donor with Graves disease. CDR3s include the opening cysteine and the closing phenylalanine or tryptophan. D genes are given only for firm matches. A row's size may be missing; if present it is once, few, many or a size class.

V gene	D gene	clone size	J gene	CDR3 DNA	CDR3 protein
TRBV3-1	TRBD2	.	TRBJ2-2	TGTGCCAGCAGCCAACTAGCGGGAGAGACCGGGGAGCTGTTTTTT	CASSQLAGETGELFF
TRBV7-2	.	.	TRBJ1-3	TGTGCCAGCAGCTCCCCCCCCCAGGGGCCGAGCTCTGGAAACACCATATATTTT	CASSSPPQGPSSGNTIYF
TRBV30	.	many	TRBJ1-1	TGTGCCTGGAGTGTTTTGAACACTGAAGCTTTCTTT	CAWSVLNTEAFF
TRBV6-9	TRBD1	.	TRBJ2-4	TGTGCCAGCAGTTACTCAGGGGGAAACTCCAACATTCAGTACTTC	CASSYSGGNSNIQYF
TRBV2	.	once	TRBJ2-1	TGTGCCAGCAGTGCTTGGGCAGCCTACAATGAGCAGTTCTTC	CASSAWAAYNEQFF
TRBV2	TRBD1	many	TRBJ1-5	TGTGCCAGCAGTGCCCCGCGACAGGGGGTTAGGGGCAATCAGCCCCAGCATTTT	CASSAPRQGVRGNQPQHF
TRBV28	TRBD2	many	TRBJ2-7	TGTGCCAGCAGTTTAGCGGGGGGCCTTTCCTACGAGCAGTACTTC	CASSLAGGLSYEQYF
TRBV12-3/TRBV12-4	.	many	TRBJ1-2	TGTGCCAGCAGTTTAGGATCAGCCTATGGCTACACCTTC	CASSLGSAYGYTF
TRBV6-1	.	many	TRBJ1-2	TGTGCCAGCAGTCCCTACATTAACTATGGCTACACCTTC	CASSPYINYGYTF
TRBV12-3/TRBV12-4	.	few	TRBJ1-5	TGTGCCAGTAGTTTGGGTAGCGATCAGCCCCAGCATTTT	CASSLGSDQPQHF
TRBV28	TRBD2	.	TRBJ2-1	TGTGCCAGCAGTCCCGCCGGGACTAGCTACGTGGGGGGGAGATACAATGAGCAGTTCTTC	CASSPAGTSYVGGRYNEQFF